This paragraph reports one TCR beta chain. People who had autoimmune disease history or systemic immunosuppression were excluded. Peripheral blood came from all dose cohorts at three timepoints. Profiled with immunoSEQ multiplex PCR; TCRdb holds only in-frame clones, not every one. The table shows roughly 30,000 clones, with 85% to 95% occurring only once. The data belong to a study of OX40 agonist ivuxolimab in advanced cancers. V lost 5 bases, J lost 0 bases, and 9 bases lay in between. Germline V gene lookup returns CDR1 ENHRY and CDR2 SYGVKD. CDR3 length equals 14 residues. The receptor's source is an adult with an advanced solid tumor such as melanoma, head and neck, liver or kidney cancer. The chain has TRBV10-3 and TRBJ2-3, with D uncertain. The specimen was CD4+ or CD8+ T cells sorted from blood, collected in a trial of the OX40 agonist ivuxolimab. The CDR3 DNA sequence: TGTGCCATCAGTCTCTTGGGGAGCACAGATACGCAGTATTTT. Its translation is CAISLLGSTDTQYF.